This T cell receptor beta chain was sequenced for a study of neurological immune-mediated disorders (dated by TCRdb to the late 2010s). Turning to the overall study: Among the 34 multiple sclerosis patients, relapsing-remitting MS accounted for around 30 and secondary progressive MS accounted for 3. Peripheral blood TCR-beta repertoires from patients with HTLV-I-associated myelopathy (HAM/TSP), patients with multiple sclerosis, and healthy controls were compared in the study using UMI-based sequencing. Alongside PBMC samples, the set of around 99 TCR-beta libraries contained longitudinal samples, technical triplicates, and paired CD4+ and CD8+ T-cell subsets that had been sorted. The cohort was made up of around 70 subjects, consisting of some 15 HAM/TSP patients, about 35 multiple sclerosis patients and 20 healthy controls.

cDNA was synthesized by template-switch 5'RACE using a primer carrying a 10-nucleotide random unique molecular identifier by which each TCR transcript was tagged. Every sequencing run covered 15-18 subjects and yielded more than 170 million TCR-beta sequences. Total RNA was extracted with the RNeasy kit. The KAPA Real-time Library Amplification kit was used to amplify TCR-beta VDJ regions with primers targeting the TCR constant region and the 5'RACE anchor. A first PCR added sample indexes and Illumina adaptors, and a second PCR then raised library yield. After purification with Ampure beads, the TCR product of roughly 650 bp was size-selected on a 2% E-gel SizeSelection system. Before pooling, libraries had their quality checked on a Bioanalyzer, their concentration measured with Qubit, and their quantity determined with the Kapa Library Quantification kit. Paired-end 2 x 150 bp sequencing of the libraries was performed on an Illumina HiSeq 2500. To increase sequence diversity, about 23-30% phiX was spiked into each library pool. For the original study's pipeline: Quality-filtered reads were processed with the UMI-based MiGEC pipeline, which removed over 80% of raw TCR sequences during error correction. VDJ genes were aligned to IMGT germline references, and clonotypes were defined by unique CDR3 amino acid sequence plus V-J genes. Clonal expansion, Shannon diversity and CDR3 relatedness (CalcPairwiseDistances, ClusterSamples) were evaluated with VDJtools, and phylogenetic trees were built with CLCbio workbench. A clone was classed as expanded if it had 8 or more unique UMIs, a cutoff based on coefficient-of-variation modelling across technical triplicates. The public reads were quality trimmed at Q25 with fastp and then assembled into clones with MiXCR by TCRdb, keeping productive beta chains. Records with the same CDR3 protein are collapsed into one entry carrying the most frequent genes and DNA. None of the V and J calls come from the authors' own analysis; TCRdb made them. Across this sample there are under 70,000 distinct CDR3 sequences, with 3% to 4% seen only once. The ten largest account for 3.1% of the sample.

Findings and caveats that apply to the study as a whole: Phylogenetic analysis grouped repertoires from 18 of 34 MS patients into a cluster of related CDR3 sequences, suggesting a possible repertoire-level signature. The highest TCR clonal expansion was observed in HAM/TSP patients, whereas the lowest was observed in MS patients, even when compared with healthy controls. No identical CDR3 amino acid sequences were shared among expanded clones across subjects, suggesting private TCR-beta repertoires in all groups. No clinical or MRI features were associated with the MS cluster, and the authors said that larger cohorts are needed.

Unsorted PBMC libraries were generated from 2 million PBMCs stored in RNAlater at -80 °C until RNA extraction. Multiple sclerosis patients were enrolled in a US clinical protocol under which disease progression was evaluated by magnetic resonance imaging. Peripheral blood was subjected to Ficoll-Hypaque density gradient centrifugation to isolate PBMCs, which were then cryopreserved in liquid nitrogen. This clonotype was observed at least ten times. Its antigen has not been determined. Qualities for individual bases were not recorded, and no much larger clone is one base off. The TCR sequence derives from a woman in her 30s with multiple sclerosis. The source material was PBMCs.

The sequence in DNA is TGCAGTGCTAGAGCGGGGGCGAACACCGGGGAGCTGTTTTTT. It translates as CSARAGANTGELFF. This receptor chain uses TRBV20-1 and TRBJ2-2; the D gene is perhaps TRBD2, on 6 matching bases. The germline V gene (reference sequence) specifies DFQATT as CDR1 and SNEGSKA as CDR2. From its cysteine to its phenylalanine, the CDR3 spans 14 amino acids. The read is trimmed to its CDR3 DNA, 42 bases read in frame from base 1. At the junction V is shortened by 1 base and J by 0 bases, with 6 bases in between.